One and the same sample provided the 29 T cell receptor beta chains below, sequenced in a study of blood T cell repertoires in COVID-19. Produced via immunoSEQ multiplex PCR; TCRdb's table is partial and in-frame only. The sample includes 140,000 or so clones, approximately 80% seen only once; the top ten take over 4%. What was sequenced was peripheral blood. Receptors were obtained from a woman aged 50 to 60 with acute or convalescent COVID-19.

V and J are TRBV7-9 and TRBJ2-3; 8 bases agree with TRBD2. The germline CDR1 and CDR2 sequences are SEHNR and FQNEAQ (reference sequence). The junction had 9 bases not matched to a gene; V was cut back by 8 bases and J by 2 bases. This CDR3 contains 15 residues. In nucleotides, the CDR3 is TGTGCCAGCGGGTCGACTAGCGTGTCCACAGATACGCAGTATTTT. This gives the protein CASGSTSVSTDTQYF.

The chain links TRBV7-9 to TRBJ1-6, with 9 bases lining up with TRBD1. The CDR3 is 16 amino acids. Germline CDR1 SEHNR, CDR2 FQNEAQ (reference sequence). Unmatched junction bases numbered 12, after V lost 5 bases and J lost 10 bases. The CDR3 sequence: CASSPPGTGWASPLHF. CDR3 DNA: TGTGCCAGCAGCCCTCCCGGGACAGGGTGGGCGTCACCCCTCCACTTT.

The CDR3 DNA is TGTGCCAGCAGCCCTTTCCCCGGACTCCTGAACACTGAAGCTTTCTTT. It is translated as CASSPFPGLLNTEAFF. The chain couples TRBV7-3 to TRBJ1-1; no clear D. V lost 5 bases, J lost 0 bases, and 16 bases lay in between. Germline V CDR1 and CDR2: SGHTA, FQGTGA. This CDR3 has 16 residues. The full variable domain, rest sourced from reference TRBV7-3 and TRBJ1-1, is GAGVSQTPSNKVTEKGKYVELRCDPISGHTALYWYRQSLGQGPEFLIYFQGTGAADDSGLPNDRFFAVRPEGSVSTLKIQRTERGDSAVYLCASSPFPGLLNTEAFFGQGTRLTVV.

The chain couples TRBV18 to TRBJ1-6; D remains ambiguous. Trimming pared 4 bases from V and 10 bases from J, leaving 23 bases between. The germline gives CDR1 KGHSH, CDR2 LQKENI. This CDR3 has 17 amino acids. The CDR3 nucleotides read TGTGCCAGCTCACTCGGCGGGGTTCGGCCCTTGGACTCACCCCTCCACTTT. It encodes CASSLGGVRPLDSPLHF.

The CDR3 DNA sequence: TGTGCCAGCAGCCTGACAGGACGAGGTTCACCCCTCCACTTT. Protein sequence: CASSLTGRGSPLHF. This chain links TRBV3-1 (or the pseudogene TRBV3-2) with TRBJ1-6; TRBD1 is a possible D gene (6 bases). From germline, CDR1 is LGHDT and CDR2 YNNKEL (reference sequence). The CDR3 extends over 14 amino acids. Trimming took 4 bases from V and 9 from J, leaving 13 bases between them.

The rearrangement joins TRBV18 to TRBJ2-3; D is possibly TRBD2 (6 bases). V was cut by 5 bases and J by 3 bases, with 24 bases left in between. Germline assignment: CDR1 KGHSH and CDR2 LQKENI. The CDR3 runs to 18 residues. DNA for the CDR3: TGTGCCAGCTCATCGGCGGGAACCCCCCCCGACCTAACAGATACGCAGTATTTT. The encoded protein is CASSSAGTPPDLTDTQYF.

This rearrangement joins TRBV5-3 to TRBJ1-3, with D tentatively TRBD1 (5 bases). TRBV5-3 counts as an open reading frame of uncertain function. V was cut by 7 bases and J by 0 bases, with 11 bases left in between. This CDR3 is 14 amino acids long. CDR3 loop: CARGGTSSGNTIYF. Written as DNA, the CDR3 is TGTGCCAGAGGCGGGACGAGCTCTGGAAACACCATATATTTT.

Of note for this clone: In the same sample, other DNA sequences code for this CDR3. The chain combines TRBV9 with TRBJ1-2; no clear D gene. Trimming removed 0 bases from V and 7 bases from J, with 7 bases in between. This CDR3 comprises 12 residues. Germline CDR1 and CDR2: SGDLS and YYNGEE. The CDR3 is CASSVGGTGYTF. The CDR3 coding sequence is TGTGCCAGCAGCGTAGGAGGTACTGGCTACACCTTC.

The chain links TRBV28 to TRBJ1-2, with D unresolved. The germline V and J ends were trimmed by 5 bases and 9 bases, with 13 bases remaining between them. This CDR3 is 12 amino acids long. In germline, CDR1 is MDHEN, CDR2 SYDVKM. The CDR3 region has the DNA TGTGCCAGCAGTCCCCCGCGTGAACGCTACACCTTC. It specifies CASSPPRERYTF.

The V gene is TRBV19, the J gene TRBJ1-1, with a tentative D call TRBD1 (6 bases). The CDR3 loop spans 17 amino acids. Germline CDR1 LNHDA, CDR2 SQIVND (reference sequence). V lost 2 bases to trimming and J lost 0 bases, with 16 bases between them. This CDR3 reads CASSIKRQDGLNTEAFF. The CDR3 nucleotides read TGTGCCAGTAGTATAAAACGACAGGACGGGTTGAACACTGAAGCTTTCTTT.

This clone has a handful of counts. The CDR3 protein is CSASRGFGDTEAFF. Written as DNA, the CDR3 is TGCAGTGCTAGTCGAGGGTTCGGGGACACTGAAGCTTTCTTT. The chain couples TRBV20-1 to TRBJ1-1; unclear D gene. V gave up 3 bases and J gave up 3 bases, with 14 bases separating them. The germline CDR1 and CDR2 sequences are DFQATT and SNEGSKA (reference sequence). There are 14 residues in the CDR3.

This clone is a singleton in its sample. The chain recombines TRBV6-2 or TRBV6-3 with TRBJ1-5; 7 nucleotides match TRBD1. The germline CDR1 and CDR2 sequences are MNHEY and SVGEGT. The CDR3 sequence is 15 residues long. V lost 6 bases to trimming and J lost 2 bases; unmatched junction nucleotides: 7. CDR3 nucleotide sequence: TGTGCCAGCAGCTATGGTACAGGGGGCAATCAGCCCCAGCATTTT. This sequence encodes CASSYGTGGNQPQHF.

This chain connects TRBV19 to TRBJ1-2, with TRBD1 matching over 10 bases. The CDR3 totals 17 residues. The V segment lost 7 bases and the J segment 4 bases; nucleotides outside the gene matches: 15. Germline CDR1 reads LNHDA; CDR2 reads SQIVND (reference sequence). The DNA for the CDR3 is TGTGCCAGTACCACCTCCCCGCGGGACAGGGGACTCTATGGCTACACCTTC. It yields the protein CASTTSPRDRGLYGYTF.

The rearrangement links TRBV4-2 to TRBJ2-3, with 14 positions matching TRBD2. The CDR3 runs to 15 residues. Germline loops: CDR1 LGHNA, CDR2 YNFKEQ. The trim removed 8 bases at V and 2 bases at J, leaving 3 bases unmatched. The DNA for the CDR3 is TGTGCCAGCTCGACTAGCGGGGGGGTCACAGATACGCAGTATTTT. Protein product: CASSTSGGVTDTQYF.

J is TRBJ2-7 and V is TRBV2; D might be TRBD2 (5 bases). V shed 8 bases and J shed 7 bases, with 15 bases lying between them. The CDR3 sequence is 12 residues long. Germline V CDR1 and CDR2: SNHLY, FYNNEI. This CDR3 is CASGGIQREQYF. The CDR3 DNA reads as TGTGCCAGCGGTGGAATCCAGCGGGAGCAGTACTTC.

This chain connects TRBV28 to TRBJ1-4; tentatively, D is TRBD1 (6 bases). The CDR3 covers 13 residues. V shed 6 bases and J shed 7 bases, with 12 bases lying between them. CDR1 is MDHEN, CDR2 SYDVKM, per germline. The CDR3 nucleotides read TGTGCCAGCAGGACAGGCCTCAGTGAAAAACTGTTTTTT. Residues: CASRTGLSEKLFF. The variable domain in full, with the rest retrieved from reference TRBV28 and TRBJ1-4, is DVKVTQSSRYLVKRTGEKVFLECVQDMDHENMFWYRQDPGLGLRLIYFSYDVKMKEKGDIPEGYSVSREKKERFSLILESASTNQTSMYLCASRTGLSEKLFFGSGTQLSVL.

This clone has just one count. The chain has TRBV4-1 and TRBJ1-1; TRBD1 matches at 9 bases. The CDR3 is 21 amino acids. The germline V gene has CDR1 MGHRA and CDR2 YSYEKL. V shed 0 bases and J 0 bases; nucleotides not matched to a gene: 17. CDR3 sequence: CASSQDLPIYRGRSVNTEAFF. The CDR3 bases are TGCGCCAGCAGCCAAGATCTCCCCATTTACAGGGGGCGATCCGTGAACACTGAAGCTTTCTTT.

The chain employs TRBV27 and TRBJ1-2, with 10 bases matching TRBD1. The V segment lost 8 bases and the J segment 8 bases; nucleotides outside the gene matches: 8. The germline gives CDR1 MNHEY, CDR2 SMNVEV (reference sequence). The CDR3 covers 13 residues. As DNA, the CDR3 is TGTGCCAGCCGAAGACAGGGGGCCATAGGCTACACCTTC. As protein: CASRRQGAIGYTF.

The table lists this clone with a few counts. The V and J genes are TRBV27 and TRBJ1-2; D unresolved. Germline V gives CDR1 MNHEY, CDR2 SMNVEV (reference sequence). V shed 5 bases and J shed 3 bases, with 10 bases lying between them. This CDR3 contains 13 residues. The CDR3 protein is CASSPRSHYGYTF. The CDR3 DNA is TGTGCCAGCAGTCCCCGGTCCCACTATGGCTACACCTTC.

This sequence joins TRBV7-3 and TRBJ2-1; 10 bases fit TRBD2. CDR1 and CDR2 (germline): SGHTA, FQGTGA. With V trimmed by 5 bases and J by 8 bases, 6 bases remained unmatched. CDR3 length: 14 residues. In DNA form, the CDR3 reads TGTGCCAGCAGCGCAGCGGGGGGGCTGGATGAGCAGTTCTTC. This sequence encodes CASSAAGGLDEQFF.

The chain uses TRBV5-1 and TRBJ1-1, with D perhaps matching TRBD1 (5 bases). Germline V lookup: CDR1 SGHRS, CDR2 YFSETQ. V was pared by 0 bases and J by 4 bases, with 19 bases between. This CDR3 is built from 17 residues. This chain's CDR3 is CASSLVPLRQGGTEAFF. CDR3 in DNA: TGCGCCAGCAGCTTGGTCCCCCTGCGGCAGGGTGGCACTGAAGCTTTCTTT. Supplemented by reference TRBV5-1 and TRBJ1-1, the full variable domain reads KAGVTQTPRYLIKTRGQQVTLSCSPISGHRSVSWYQQTPGQGLQFLFEYFSETQRNKGNFPGRFSGRQFSNSRSEMNVSTLELGDSALYLCASSLVPLRQGGTEAFFGQGTRLTVV.

The chain joins TRBV10-1 to TRBJ1-2; D is ambiguous. V gave up 4 bases and J gave up 2 bases, with 8 bases separating them. Germline CDR1 WNHNN, CDR2 SYGVQD (reference sequence). The CDR3 is 13 residues long. CDR3 region: CASSVLRNYGYTF. The CDR3 coding sequence is TGCGCCAGCAGTGTATTACGGAACTATGGCTACACCTTC.

V and J are TRBV7-9 and TRBJ1-3; D gene ambiguous. Trimming removed 1 base from V and 0 bases from J, with 7 bases in between. The CDR3 has 15 residues. Germline V gene lookup returns CDR1 SEHNR and CDR2 FQNEAQ (reference sequence). The CDR3 DNA reads as TGTGCCAGCAGCTTAGTGGCAGGCTCTGGAAACACCATATATTTT. Its protein is CASSLVAGSGNTIYF.

This sequence joins TRBV4-3 and TRBJ1-6; maybe TRBD1 (6 bases). The germline V gene encodes CDR1 LGHNA and CDR2 YSLEER. The CDR3 extends over 18 amino acids. With 1 base removed from V and 2 bases from J, the gap between germline ends came to 15 bases. The CDR3, as DNA: TGCGCCAGCAGCCAAGCAGTCACAGGGATGACCTATAATTCACCCCTCCACTTT. Its protein product is CASSQAVTGMTYNSPLHF.

This chain joins TRBV6-2 or TRBV6-3 and TRBJ2-7; D is possibly TRBD2 (5 bases). The CDR3 length is 14 residues. V lost 6 bases to trimming and J lost 0 bases, with 12 bases between them. Germline V gene sequence: CDR1 MNHEY, CDR2 SVGEGT. The CDR3, as DNA: TGTGCCAGCAGCCCGAGACGGGGCTCCTACGAGCAGTACTTC. Protein product: CASSPRRGSYEQYF.

The rearrangement joins TRBV18 to TRBJ2-1; D is perhaps TRBD1 (5 bases). Germline CDR1 is KGHSH and CDR2 is LQKENI. This CDR3 contains 16 residues. Trimming stripped 5 bases from V and 0 bases from J, with 14 bases between. DNA for the CDR3: TGTGCCAGCTCAGCCGTGACAGATAGCTCCTACAATGAGCAGTTCTTC. Amino acids: CASSAVTDSSYNEQFF.

The genes are TRBV7-9 and TRBJ2-5; TRBD1 is a possible D gene (6 bases). The CDR3 is 15 amino acids. Trimming left V 2 bases short and J 5 bases short, with 15 bases between. Per germline, CDR1 SEHNR and CDR2 FQNEAQ (reference sequence). CDR3 DNA: TGTGCCAGCAGCTTATCGGCCGGGACATTTGAGACCCAGTACTTC. Protein product: CASSLSAGTFETQYF. Filled out from reference TRBV7-9 and TRBJ2-5, the complete variable domain reads DTGVSQNPRHKITKRGQNVTFRCDPISEHNRLYWYRQTLGQGPEFLTYFQNEAQLEKSRLLSDRFSAERPKGSFSTLEIQRTEQGDSAMYLCASSLSAGTFETQYFGPGTRLLVL.

The chain combines TRBV7-9 with TRBJ1-4; D possibly corresponds to TRBD1 (5 bases). Deletions cut 8 bases from V and 0 bases from J, with 10 bases between. Germline CDR1 and CDR2: SEHNR and FQNEAQ (reference sequence). This CDR3 region has 14 residues. This chain's CDR3 is CASQGLTTNEKLFF. DNA for the CDR3: TGTGCCAGCCAGGGTCTAACAACTAATGAAAAACTGTTTTTT.

The sample holds a few counts of this clone. The chain has TRBV24-1 and TRBJ2-1; possibly TRBD2 for D (7 bases). The CDR3 covers 16 residues. In germline, CDR1 is KGHDR, CDR2 SFDVKD. Trimming stripped 3 bases from V and 8 bases from J, with 19 bases between. The CDR3 loop reads CATSDPIGGAGHEQFF. The CDR3 DNA sequence: TGTGCCACCAGTGATCCAATTGGGGGGGCTGGGCATGAGCAGTTCTTC.